The 3 T cell receptor beta chains below all came from one sample that was sequenced in a study of cytomegalovirus exposure and HLA in healthy donors. In the PCR, 60 Vbeta and 13 Jbeta primers were used. Here immunoSEQ multiplex PCR was the method, and the copy in TCRdb shows in-frame clones only, minus some. Altogether approximately 160,000 clones are present, 65% to 80% being singletons, with the ten largest covering approximately 6.8%. The sample consisted of PBMCs. Source of these receptors: a woman aged 40 to 49 in good health and CMV-seropositive.

V and J are TRBV6-5 and TRBJ2-7; D gene uncertain. CDR1 is MNHEY, CDR2 SVGAGI, per germline. V was pared by 2 bases and J by 5 bases, with 4 bases between. This CDR3 comprises 11 residues. The CDR3 coding sequence is TGTGCCAGCAGTTACGAGGACGAGCAGTACTTC. Its translation: CASSYEDEQYF.

This chain joins TRBV9 and TRBJ1-1, with D unresolved. The CDR3 is made up of 13 amino acids. Trimming left V 3 bases short and J 7 bases short, with 13 bases between. Germline V lookup: CDR1 SGDLS, CDR2 YYNGEE. The CDR3 reads CASSERPGFEAFF. The CDR3 DNA sequence: TGTGCCAGCAGCGAAAGACCGGGGTTTGAAGCTTTCTTT.

This chain links TRBV30 with TRBJ1-2; 9 bases are shared with TRBD1. Trimming took 8 bases from V and 1 from J; bases not matched to a gene: 8. CDR1 GTSNPN and CDR2 SVGIG come from the germline V gene (reference sequence). This CDR3 is 14 amino acids long. CDR3 loop: CAGTGTGLNYGYTF. The CDR3 nucleotides read TGTGCCGGCACCGGGACAGGGCTTAACTATGGCTACACCTTC. Using reference TRBV30 and TRBJ1-2 for the parts outside the CDR3, the full variable domain is SQTIHQWPATLVQPVGSPLSLECTVEGTSNPNLYWYRQAAGRGLQLLFYSVGIGQISSEVPQNLSASRPQDRQFILSSKKLLLSDSGFYLCAGTGTGLNYGYTFGSGTRLTVV.